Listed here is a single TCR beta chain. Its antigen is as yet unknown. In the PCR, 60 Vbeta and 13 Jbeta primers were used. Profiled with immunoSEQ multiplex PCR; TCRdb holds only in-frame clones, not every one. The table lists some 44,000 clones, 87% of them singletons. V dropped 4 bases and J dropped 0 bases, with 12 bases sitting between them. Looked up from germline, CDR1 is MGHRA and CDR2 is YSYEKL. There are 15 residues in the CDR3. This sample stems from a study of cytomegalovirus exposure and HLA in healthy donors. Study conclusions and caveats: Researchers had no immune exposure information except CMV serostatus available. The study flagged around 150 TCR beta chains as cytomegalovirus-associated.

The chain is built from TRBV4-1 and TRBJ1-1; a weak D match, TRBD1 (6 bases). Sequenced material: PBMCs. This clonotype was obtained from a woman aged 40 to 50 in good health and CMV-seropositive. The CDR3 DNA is TGCGCCAGCAGCCGCCCGACAGGTTTGAACACTGAAGCTTTCTTT. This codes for CASSRPTGLNTEAFF.